Presented here are 32 T cell receptor beta chains from one specimen sequenced in a study of OX40 agonist ivuxolimab in advanced cancers. Libraries were prepared by immunoSEQ multiplex PCR; TCRdb keeps only in-frame clonotypes and omits some of them. Of under 90,000 clones listed, around 83% are singletons. The sequencing here drew on CD4+ or CD8+ T cells sorted from blood, taken in a trial of the OX40 agonist ivuxolimab. The origin of the receptors is an adult with an advanced solid tumor such as melanoma, head and neck, liver or kidney cancer.

The chain combines TRBV5-1 with TRBJ2-1, with 12 nucleotides matching TRBD2. The CDR3 has 15 amino acids. Germline CDR1 and CDR2: SGHRS and YFSETQ. With 1 base clipped from V and 5 bases from J, the junction kept 1 base outside the gene matches. CDR3 DNA: TGCGCCAGCAGCTTGACTAGCGGGGGGAACAATGAGCAGTTCTTC. This codes for CASSLTSGGNNEQFF.

The chain recombines TRBV28 with TRBJ1-1; perhaps TRBD1 as D (5 bases). This CDR3 region has 15 residues. Looked up from germline, CDR1 is MDHEN and CDR2 is SYDVKM. V shed 0 bases and J shed 1 base, with 9 bases lying between them. The CDR3 loop reads CASSLWRGGNTEAFF. The CDR3 DNA reads TGTGCCAGCAGTTTATGGAGGGGAGGGAACACTGAAGCTTTCTTT.

The gene calls are TRBV6-1 and TRBJ2-2, with D uncertain. The CDR3 loop spans 15 amino acids. V lost 1 base, J lost 5 bases, and 11 bases lay in between. Germline V gene sequence: CDR1 MNHNS, CDR2 SASEGT. For the CDR3, the DNA is TGTGCCAGCAGTGAAGGGCTATGGCAGACCGGGGAGCTGTTTTTT. This encodes CASSEGLWQTGELFF.

The V gene is TRBV5-8, the J gene TRBJ2-7; 7 bases are shared with TRBD1. CDR1 is SGHTS, CDR2 YDEGEE, per germline. The CDR3 has 16 residues. Trimming cost V 4 bases and J 0 bases; bases outside gene matches: 10. CDR3 sequence: CASSHLTGINSYEQYV. In DNA, the CDR3 is TGTGCCAGCAGCCACCTGACAGGGATAAACTCCTACGAGCAGTACGTC.

The rearrangement links TRBV29-1 to TRBJ2-5; TRBD2 matches 8 bases. The CDR3 sequence is 13 residues long. The germline CDR1 and CDR2 sequences are SQVTM and ANQGSEA. The V gene end was trimmed by 7 bases and the J gene end by 4 bases; junction bases not matched to a gene: 8. For the CDR3, the DNA is TGCAGCGCGCTTGAGGCGGGGGGAGAGACCCAGTACTTC. This encodes CSALEAGGETQYF. Supplemented by reference TRBV29-1 and TRBJ2-5, the full variable domain reads SAVISQKPSRDICQRGTSLTIQCQVDSQVTMMFWYRQQPGQSLTLIATANQGSEATYESGFVIDKFPISRPNLTFSTLTVSNMSPEDSSIYLCSALEAGGETQYFGPGTRLLVL.

The rearrangement joins TRBV4-3 to TRBJ2-7; 7 bases are a match to TRBD2. The CDR3 contains 15 residues. V was clipped by 4 bases and J by 3 bases; unmatched bases: 9. The germline V gene has CDR1 LGHNA and CDR2 YSLEER. The CDR3 is CASSREQRGYYEQYF. The CDR3 bases are TGCGCCAGCAGCCGCGAACAGCGGGGCTACTACGAGCAGTACTTC.

The rearrangement uses TRBV7-2 and TRBJ2-7; D perhaps matches TRBD1 (6 bases). The germline V and J ends were trimmed by 1 base and 3 bases, with 10 bases remaining between them. Germline V gene lookup returns CDR1 SGHTA and CDR2 FQGNSA. CDR3 length: 14 amino acids. The chain's CDR3 is CASSLDGQNYEQYV. DNA for the CDR3: TGTGCCAGCAGCTTAGATGGACAGAACTACGAGCAGTACGTC.

The chain carries TRBV27 and TRBJ2-7, with D possibly matching TRBD2 (6 bases). Trimming left V 6 bases short and J 0 bases short, with 15 bases between. The CDR3 runs 15 residues. Looked up from germline, CDR1 is MNHEY and CDR2 is SMNVEV (reference sequence). CDR3 amino acids: CASSRLPAGSYEQYF. CDR3 in DNA: TGTGCCAGCAGCCGACTTCCAGCGGGCTCCTACGAGCAGTACTTC.

The CDR3 sequence is CASSYSVTGRRDEQFF. The CDR3 DNA follows: TGTGCCAGCAGCTATTCTGTTACAGGGCGTCGCGATGAGCAGTTCTTC. The chain is built from TRBV7-9 and TRBJ2-1; TRBD1 is a possible D gene (6 bases). The V gene's germline CDR1 is SEHNR and CDR2 FQNEAQ (reference sequence). The CDR3 sequence is 16 residues long. V gave up 4 bases and J gave up 8 bases, with 21 bases separating them.

The J gene is TRBJ2-1, the V gene TRBV5-1, with 7 nucleotides matching TRBD1. After removal of 7 bases from V and 8 bases from J, the junction contained 12 bases not matched to a gene. There are 14 residues in the CDR3. The germline CDR1 and CDR2 sequences are SGHRS and YFSETQ. The DNA for the CDR3 is TGCGCCAGCGGAAAAACAGGGGTTGCGGATGAGCAGTTCTTC. It encodes CASGKTGVADEQFF.

The CDR3: CASSFGSTDTQYF. The DNA for the CDR3 is TGTGCCAGCAGCTTCGGTAGCACAGATACGCAGTATTTT. V and J are TRBV7-9 and TRBJ2-3; the D is unclear. V shed 3 bases and J shed 0 bases, with 4 bases lying between them. CDR3 length: 13 residues. CDR1 is SEHNR and CDR2 is FQNEAQ in the germline V gene (reference sequence).

This clone was recorded only once. The chain recombines TRBV5-5 with TRBJ1-1; 10 bases align to TRBD1. Germline-derived CDR1 and CDR2 are SGHKS and YYEKEE (reference sequence). This CDR3 is 16 amino acids long. The V gene end was trimmed by 1 base and the J gene end by 7 bases; junction bases not matched to a gene: 10. The CDR3 nucleotides are TGTGCCAGCAGCTTGCGGACCGTGGGACAGGGGTTTGAAGCTTTCTTT. Translated, it gives CASSLRTVGQGFEAFF.

The genes are TRBV7-9 and TRBJ1-1; D is undetermined. The CDR3 runs to 13 residues. Germline loops: CDR1 SEHNR, CDR2 FQNEAQ (reference sequence). Between the trimmed V and J ends, which lost 5 bases and 5 bases, there was a span of 12 bases. The CDR3 protein is CASSPQMGTEAFF. Here the CDR3 DNA reads TGTGCCAGCAGCCCCCAGATGGGGACTGAAGCTTTCTTT.

This clone was found once. The identical CDR3 is also encoded by other nucleotide sequences in the sample. This chain links TRBV11-2 with TRBJ2-3; D unresolved. The V gene's germline CDR1 is SGHAT and CDR2 FQNNGV. The V gene lost 6 bases and the J gene lost 1 base, with 8 bases spanning the gap. The CDR3 loop spans 13 amino acids. The CDR3, as DNA: TGTGCCAGCAGTTTCACGGGCACAGATACGCAGTATTTT. The encoded protein is CASSFTGTDTQYF.

The chain carries TRBV5-1 and TRBJ1-1; D unresolved. CDR1 is SGHRS and CDR2 is YFSETQ in the germline V gene. V dropped 0 bases and J dropped 5 bases, with 23 bases sitting between them. This CDR3 is built from 18 residues. CDR3 coding DNA: TGCGCCAGCAGCTTGGCCGATCAAAGGAACCCCCCGAAAACTGAAGCTTTCTTT. This codes for CASSLADQRNPPKTEAFF.

The rearrangement uses TRBV2 and TRBJ1-1, with D perhaps TRBD1 (6 bases). This CDR3 has 13 residues. Trimming shortened V by 6 bases and J by 8 bases, and 16 bases separated the two germline ends. Looked up from germline, CDR1 is SNHLY and CDR2 is FYNNEI. CDR3 bases: TGTGCCAGCAGCCCCATTAGGGGGAGCGAAGCTTTCTTT. It yields the protein CASSPIRGSEAFF.

The rearrangement links TRBV6-1 to TRBJ2-2; 7 nucleotides line up with TRBD2. V gave up 10 bases and J gave up 4 bases; unmatched junction bases: 6. The CDR3 length is 13 residues. Germline CDR1 MNHNS, CDR2 SASEGT. CDR3 sequence: CATTGGVTGELFF. The CDR3 DNA reads as TGTGCCACTACGGGGGGTGTCACCGGGGAGCTGTTTTTT.

This clone has just one count. The chain joins TRBV9 to TRBJ2-3; TRBD2 agrees at 11 bases. This CDR3 is 16 amino acids long. Germline V gene sequence: CDR1 SGDLS, CDR2 YYNGEE. The V and J ends lost 2 bases and 2 bases, in that order; junction bases with no gene match: 4. In DNA, the CDR3 is TGTGCCAGCAGCGTCACTAGCGGGAGTAACACAGATACGCAGTATTTT. This encodes CASSVTSGSNTDTQYF. The whole variable domain, remainder taken from reference TRBV9 and TRBJ2-3, is DSGVTQTPKHLITATGQRVTLRCSPRSGDLSVYWYQQSLDQGLQFLIQYYNGEERAKGNILERFSAQQFPDLHSELNLSSLELGDSALYFCASSVTSGSNTDTQYFGPGTRLTVL.

The V gene is TRBV7-6, the J gene TRBJ2-1; 14 bases are shared with TRBD2. This CDR3 comprises 18 residues. The V gene's germline CDR1 is SGHVS and CDR2 FNYEAQ. V lost 4 bases to trimming and J lost 4 bases; unmatched junction nucleotides: 9. This CDR3 reads CASSSGLAGGPLYNEQFF. CDR3 sequence (DNA): TGTGCCAGCAGCTCCGGACTAGCGGGAGGTCCACTTTACAATGAGCAGTTCTTC.

The CDR3 coding sequence is TGTGCCAGCAGCTTTTTGACTAGCGGGGCCTACGAGCAGTACTTC. This gives the protein CASSFLTSGAYEQYF. The chain uses TRBV11-2 and TRBJ2-7; 11 bases agree with TRBD2. CDR1 and CDR2 (germline): SGHAT, FQNNGV. This CDR3 is 15 amino acids long. Losses at the gene ends were 3 bases for V and 2 bases for J; bases not matched to a gene: 3.

V and J are TRBV7-6 and TRBJ2-1; D not certain. Germline values: CDR1 SGHVS, CDR2 FNYEAQ. CDR3 length: 14 amino acids. V was cut by 4 bases and J by 6 bases, with 13 bases left in between. Written as DNA, the CDR3 is TGTGCCAGCAGCTCCGGCGGACCTAGCAATGAGCAGTTCTTC. Translation gives CASSSGGPSNEQFF.

V gene TRBV9 combines with J gene TRBJ1-6, with 10 bases fitting TRBD1. CDR3 length: 17 residues. Per germline, CDR1 SGDLS and CDR2 YYNGEE. V was clipped by 3 bases and J by 9 bases; unmatched bases: 12. CDR3 loop: CASSESGTGAISSPLHF. CDR3 coding DNA: TGTGCCAGCAGCGAATCCGGGACAGGGGCCATTAGTTCACCCCTCCACTTT.

This chain uses TRBV6-5 with TRBJ2-3; 12 nucleotides match TRBD2. This CDR3 is built from 15 residues. Per the germline V gene, CDR1 is MNHEY and CDR2 is SVGAGI. The V segment lost 7 bases and the J segment 6 bases; nucleotides outside the gene matches: 8. CDR3 amino acids: CASNSLAGGFDTQYF. Here the CDR3 DNA reads TGTGCCAGCAATTCGCTAGCGGGGGGGTTCGATACGCAGTATTTT.

The rearrangement uses TRBV6-1 and TRBJ2-5, with 10 bases fitting TRBD2. This CDR3 contains 14 residues. Trimming cost V 6 bases and J 5 bases; bases outside gene matches: 6. Per germline, CDR1 MNHNS and CDR2 SASEGT. In DNA, the CDR3 is TGTGCCAGCAGCCTGACTAGCGGGTGGGAGACCCAGTACTTC. It encodes CASSLTSGWETQYF.

The V and J genes are TRBV10-3 and TRBJ2-5, with TRBD1 matching 8 bases. V was clipped by 0 bases and J by 2 bases; unmatched bases: 5. The CDR3 covers 16 residues. Germline-derived CDR1 and CDR2 are ENHRY and SYGVKD. The CDR3 here is CAISESSGTGQETQYF. CDR3 sequence (DNA): TGTGCCATCAGTGAGTCTTCAGGGACAGGACAAGAGACCCAGTACTTC.

The rearrangement uses TRBV5-6 and TRBJ2-5; D is unclear. Looked up from germline, CDR1 is SGHDT and CDR2 is YYEEEE. Between the trimmed V and J ends, which lost 0 bases and 1 base, there was a span of 10 bases. The CDR3 loop spans 15 amino acids. CDR3 protein: CASSLGLGIQETQYF. The CDR3 DNA sequence: TGTGCCAGCAGCTTGGGTTTGGGGATCCAAGAGACCCAGTACTTC.

The genes are TRBV7-6 and TRBJ2-2, with 8 bases identical to TRBD2. Germline trimming cut 2 bases from V and 2 bases from J; bases unmatched to any gene: 1. The CDR3 loop spans 15 amino acids. Germline V gene sequence: CDR1 SGHVS, CDR2 FNYEAQ. DNA for the CDR3: TGTGCCAGCAGCTTAACTAGCGGAAACACCGGGGAGCTGTTTTTT. Protein: CASSLTSGNTGELFF. Full variable domain (missing parts from reference TRBV7-6 and TRBJ2-2): GAGVSQSPRYKVTKRGQDVALRCDPISGHVSLYWYRQALGQGPEFLTYFNYEAQQDKSGLPNDRFSAERPEGSISTLTIQRTEQRDSAMYRCASSLTSGNTGELFFGEGSRLTVL.

This clone was counted a few times. The CDR3 here is CASSAGLGWDTQYF. CDR3 DNA: TGTGCCAGCAGTGCGGGTCTAGGGTGGGATACGCAGTATTTT. This sequence joins TRBV6-1 and TRBJ2-3; D remains ambiguous. The CDR3 covers 14 residues. The germline V and J ends were trimmed by 4 bases and 6 bases, with 14 bases remaining between them. CDR1 is MNHNS and CDR2 is SASEGT in the germline V gene.

V gene TRBV7-2 combines with J gene TRBJ1-2; possibly TRBD1 for D (6 bases). Germline loops: CDR1 SGHTA, CDR2 FQGNSA. V lost 7 bases to trimming and J lost 5 bases, with 11 bases between them. The length of the CDR3 is 12 residues. The CDR3, as DNA: TGTGCCAGCACCATACAGGGATATGGCTACACCTTC. It codes for CASTIQGYGYTF.

This rearrangement joins TRBV29-1 to TRBJ1-5, with D perhaps TRBD1 (5 bases). The ends were cut back, 7 bases at V and 4 bases at J, with 14 bases in the middle. CDR1 and CDR2 (germline): SQVTM, ANQGSEA. This CDR3 contains 13 residues. CDR3 in DNA: TGCAGCGCCGGCGGGCAGGGTAATCAGCCCCAGCATTTT. Amino acids: CSAGGQGNQPQHF.

The rearrangement uses TRBV19 and TRBJ1-1; no clear D. V was cut by 3 bases and J by 0 bases, with 8 bases left in between. CDR1 and CDR2 from the germline V gene are LNHDA and SQIVND (reference sequence). The CDR3 totals 14 residues. The CDR3 spells CASSIPAVNTEAFF. The DNA of the CDR3 is TGTGCCAGTAGTATTCCCGCTGTGAACACTGAAGCTTTCTTT.

The genes are TRBV6-1 and TRBJ1-4; D uncertain. The germline CDR1 and CDR2 sequences are MNHNS and SASEGT. CDR3 length: 15 amino acids. Trimming shortened V by 10 bases and J by 5 bases, and 20 bases separated the two germline ends. DNA of the CDR3: TGTGCCACTGTAGGATGGGGAGGACCGAATGAAAAACTGTTTTTT. This sequence encodes CATVGWGGPNEKLFF.